Given below is one T cell receptor beta chain in context. What it binds is unknown. This entry is derived from a study of cytomegalovirus exposure and HLA in healthy donors. General study results and limits: TRBV6-2, TRBV6-3 and some other V segments were excluded as indistinguishable. HLA restriction was apparent for most CMV-associated TCR beta chains in a later analysis.

Healthy bone marrow donors made up the donor group. The PCR used 60 Vbeta and 13 Jbeta primers. Method: immunoSEQ multiplex PCR; TCRdb's copy keeps in-frame clones and lacks some. The data show 95,000 to 150,000 clones, about 62% seen once. Germline loops: CDR1 MDHEN, CDR2 SYDVKM. Deletions cut 6 bases from V and 8 bases from J, with 19 bases between. CDR3 length: 14 amino acids. Sequenced: PBMCs. The TCR was taken from a middle-aged woman in good health and CMV-seropositive. The chain carries TRBV28 and TRBJ1-2; D may be TRBD1 (6 bases). The CDR3 spells CASSQRRPGEGYTF. In DNA, the CDR3 is TGTGCCAGCAGCCAGCGACGCCCAGGGGAAGGCTACACCTTC.